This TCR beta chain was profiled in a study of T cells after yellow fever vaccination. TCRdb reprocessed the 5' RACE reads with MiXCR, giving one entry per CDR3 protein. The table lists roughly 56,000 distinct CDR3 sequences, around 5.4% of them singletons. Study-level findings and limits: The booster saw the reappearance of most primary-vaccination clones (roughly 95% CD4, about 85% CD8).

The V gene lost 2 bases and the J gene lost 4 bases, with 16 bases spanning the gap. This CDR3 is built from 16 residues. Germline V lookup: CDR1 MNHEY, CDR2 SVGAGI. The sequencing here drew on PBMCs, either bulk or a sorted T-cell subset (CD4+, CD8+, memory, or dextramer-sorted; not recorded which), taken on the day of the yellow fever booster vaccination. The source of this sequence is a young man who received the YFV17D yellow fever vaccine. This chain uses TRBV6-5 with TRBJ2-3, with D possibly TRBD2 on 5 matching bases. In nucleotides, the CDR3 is TGTGCCAGCAGTTACGATATGTGGGCGAGGGCAGATACGCAGTATTTT. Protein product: CASSYDMWARADTQYF.